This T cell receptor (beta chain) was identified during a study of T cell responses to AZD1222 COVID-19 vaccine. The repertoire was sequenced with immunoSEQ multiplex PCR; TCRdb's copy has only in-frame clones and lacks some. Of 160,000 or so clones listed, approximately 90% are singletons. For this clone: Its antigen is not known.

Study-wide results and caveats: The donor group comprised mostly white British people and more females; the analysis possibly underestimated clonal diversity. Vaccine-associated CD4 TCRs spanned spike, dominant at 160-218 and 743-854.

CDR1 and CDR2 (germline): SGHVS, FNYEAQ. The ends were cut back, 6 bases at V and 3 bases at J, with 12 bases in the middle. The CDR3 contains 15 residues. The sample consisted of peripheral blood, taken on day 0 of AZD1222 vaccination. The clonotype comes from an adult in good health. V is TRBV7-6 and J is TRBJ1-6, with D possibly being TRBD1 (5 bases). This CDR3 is CASSSLTDYNSPLHF. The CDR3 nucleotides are TGTGCCAGCAGTTCCCTGACAGACTATAATTCACCCCTCCACTTT.